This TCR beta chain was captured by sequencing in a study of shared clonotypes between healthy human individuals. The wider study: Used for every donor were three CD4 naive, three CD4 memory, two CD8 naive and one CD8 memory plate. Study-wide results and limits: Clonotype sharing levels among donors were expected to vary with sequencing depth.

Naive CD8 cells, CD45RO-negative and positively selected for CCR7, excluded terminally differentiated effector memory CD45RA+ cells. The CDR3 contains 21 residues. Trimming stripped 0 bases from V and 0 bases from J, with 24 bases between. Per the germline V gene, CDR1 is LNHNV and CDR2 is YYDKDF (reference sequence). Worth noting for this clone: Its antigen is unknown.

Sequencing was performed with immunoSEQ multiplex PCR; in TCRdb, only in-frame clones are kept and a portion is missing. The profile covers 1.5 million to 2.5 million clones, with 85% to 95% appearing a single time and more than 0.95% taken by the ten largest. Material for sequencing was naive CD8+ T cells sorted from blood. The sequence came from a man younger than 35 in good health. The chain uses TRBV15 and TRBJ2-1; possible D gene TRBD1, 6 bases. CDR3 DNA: TGTGCCACCAGCAGAGATATCAGGGACATCCTTAATCCCAGCTCCTACAATGAGCAGTTCTTC. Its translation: CATSRDIRDILNPSSYNEQFF. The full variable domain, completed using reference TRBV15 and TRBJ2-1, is DAMVIQNPRYQVTQFGKPVTLSCSQTLNHNVMYWYQQKSSQAPKLLFHYYDKDFNNEADTPDNFQSRRPNTSFCFLDIRSPGLGDTAMYLCATSRDIRDILNPSSYNEQFFGPGTRLTVL.